The 4 T cell receptor beta chains given below trace back to one sample, sequenced in a study of cytomegalovirus exposure and HLA in healthy donors. The PCR employed 60 Vbeta primers together with 13 Jbeta primers. Clones were read by immunoSEQ multiplex PCR, and TCRdb kept only the in-frame ones, dropping some. This sample has some 110,000 clones; 9% to 10% occur once, and the top ten carry less than 4%. Sequencing used PBMCs. The receptors were sampled from a man aged 30 to 45 in good health and CMV-seronegative.

This clone was observed a handful of times. The chain employs TRBV6-4 and TRBJ1-2; D possibly corresponds to TRBD1 (6 bases). The V gene lost 7 bases and the J gene lost 6 bases, with 21 bases spanning the gap. CDR1 and CDR2 from the germline V gene are MRHNA and SNTAGT. This CDR3 region has 15 residues. The CDR3 DNA sequence: TGTGCCAGCAAGGCTTTCAGGGGCAGTTTTGATGGCTACACCTTC. Translation gives CASKAFRGSFDGYTF.

The chain recombines TRBV6-1 with TRBJ1-5; 7 bases fit TRBD1. CDR1 is MNHNS, CDR2 SASEGT, per germline. This CDR3 is 14 amino acids long. V gave up 4 bases and J gave up 2 bases; unmatched junction bases: 2. The CDR3 DNA reads TGTGCCAGCAGTGGACAGGGTGGCAATCAGCCCCAGCATTTT. Protein sequence: CASSGQGGNQPQHF.

This clone was found a few times. This chain uses TRBV5-6 with TRBJ2-2; 11 nucleotides align to TRBD2. The CDR3 length is 17 residues. The V gene's germline CDR1 is SGHDT and CDR2 YYEEEE. The junction had 6 bases not matched to a gene; V was cut back by 4 bases and J by 1 base. The CDR3 reads CASSLPGLAENTGELFF. In nucleotides, the CDR3 is TGTGCCAGCAGCCTTCCGGGACTAGCGGAGAACACCGGGGAGCTGTTTTTT.

The chain employs TRBV5-1 and TRBJ2-7, with D possibly TRBD1 on 6 matching bases. Trimming removed 3 bases at V and 0 bases at J, with 10 bases between. The germline CDR1 and CDR2 sequences are SGHRS and YFSETQ. This CDR3 region has 14 residues. CDR3 sequence: CASSSTGVSYEQYF. CDR3 nucleotides: TGCGCCAGCAGCTCGACAGGCGTCTCCTACGAGCAGTACTTC.